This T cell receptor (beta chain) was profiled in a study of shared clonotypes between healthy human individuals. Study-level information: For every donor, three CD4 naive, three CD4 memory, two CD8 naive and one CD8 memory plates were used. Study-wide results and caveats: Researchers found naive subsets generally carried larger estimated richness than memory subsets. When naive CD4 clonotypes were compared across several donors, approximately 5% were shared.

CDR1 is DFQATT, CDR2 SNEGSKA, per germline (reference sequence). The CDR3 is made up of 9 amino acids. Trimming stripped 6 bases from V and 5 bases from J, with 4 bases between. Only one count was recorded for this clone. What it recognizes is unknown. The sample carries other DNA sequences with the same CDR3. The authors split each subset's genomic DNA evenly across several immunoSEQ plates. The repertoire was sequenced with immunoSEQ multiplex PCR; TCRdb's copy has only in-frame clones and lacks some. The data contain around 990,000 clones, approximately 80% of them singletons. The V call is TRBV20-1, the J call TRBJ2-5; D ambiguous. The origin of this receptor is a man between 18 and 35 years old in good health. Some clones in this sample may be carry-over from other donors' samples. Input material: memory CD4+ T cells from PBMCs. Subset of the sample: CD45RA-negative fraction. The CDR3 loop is CSAEETQYF. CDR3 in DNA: TGCAGTGCGGAGGAGACCCAGTACTTC.